Following are 31 T cell receptor beta chains from one sample sequenced in a study of cytomegalovirus exposure and HLA in healthy donors. With 60 Vbeta and 13 Jbeta primers, the PCR was carried out. Using immunoSEQ multiplex PCR, the repertoire was profiled, and TCRdb retains in-frame clones only, with some absent. The sample carries around 98,000 clones, roughly 70% recorded once. Sequenced material: PBMCs. These receptors were obtained from a middle-aged man in good health and CMV-seronegative.

The J gene is TRBJ2-5, the V gene TRBV28; 9 nucleotides line up with TRBD1. The CDR3 consists of 16 residues. The germline V gene encodes CDR1 MDHEN and CDR2 SYDVKM. Losses at the gene ends were 10 bases for V and 3 bases for J; bases not matched to a gene: 15. The CDR3 DNA reads as TGTGCCACCCTCCCCACAACAGGGGGCGGGGAAGAGACCCAGTACTTC. This translates into CATLPTTGGGEETQYF.

This clone was recorded once. The V and J genes are TRBV2 and TRBJ1-2; 8 bases align to TRBD1. Germline loops: CDR1 SNHLY, CDR2 FYNNEI. J gave up 2 bases and V 6 bases, and 2 bases lay outside the gene matches. The CDR3 loop spans 13 amino acids. CDR3 sequence (DNA): TGTGCCAGCAGAAGACAGGGGAACTATGGCTACACCTTC. Translation gives CASRRQGNYGYTF.

J is TRBJ2-1 and V is TRBV7-6; TRBD2 matches 11 bases. Germline values: CDR1 SGHVS, CDR2 FNYEAQ. The CDR3 spans 17 residues. After removal of 5 bases from V and 7 bases from J, the junction contained 13 bases not matched to a gene. CDR3 sequence (DNA): TGTGCCAGCAGCCTCAGAGAGGCTAGCGGGGGGCTAAATGAGCAGTTCTTC. It yields the protein CASSLREASGGLNEQFF. Complete variable domain (other parts from reference TRBV7-6 and TRBJ2-1): GAGVSQSPRYKVTKRGQDVALRCDPISGHVSLYWYRQALGQGPEFLTYFNYEAQQDKSGLPNDRFSAERPEGSISTLTIQRTEQRDSAMYRCASSLREASGGLNEQFFGPGTRLTVL.

This clone showed up just a few times. The chain uses TRBV30 and TRBJ1-1, with D perhaps matching TRBD1 (5 bases). Trimming took off 4 bases at V and 6 bases at J, with 9 bases between the two ends. This CDR3 has 11 amino acids. The germline V gene has CDR1 GTSNPN and CDR2 SVGIG (reference sequence). The CDR3 reads CAWNIGAEAFF. DNA of the CDR3: TGTGCCTGGAATATAGGGGCTGAAGCTTTCTTT.

The V gene is TRBV4-3, the J gene TRBJ1-2; D is ambiguous. The germline gives CDR1 LGHNA, CDR2 YSLEER. V was pared by 1 base and J by 1 base, with 10 bases between. The CDR3 consists of 15 residues. This CDR3 reads CASSQGSRINYGYTF. In nucleotides, the CDR3 is TGCGCCAGCAGCCAAGGCAGCAGGATTAACTATGGCTACACCTTC.

V gene TRBV11-2 combines with J gene TRBJ2-5; 8 bases are shared with TRBD1. The CDR3 covers 15 residues. Losses at the gene ends were 5 bases for V and 5 bases for J; bases not matched to a gene: 10. From germline, CDR1 is SGHAT and CDR2 FQNNGV. The CDR3 DNA sequence: TGTGCCAGCAGCGTTCTCAGACAGGGGTCTGAGACCCAGTACTTC. This translates into CASSVLRQGSETQYF.

The chain combines TRBV4-1 with TRBJ2-7, with D possibly TRBD2 on 6 matching bases. CDR3 length equals 15 residues. The V end lost 4 bases, the J end lost 2 bases, and 15 bases lay between the germline ends. Germline values: CDR1 MGHRA, CDR2 YSYEKL. CDR3 nucleotides: TGCGCCAGCAGCCTAACCTCCGGGAGCACCTACGAGCAGTACTTC. Translated: CASSLTSGSTYEQYF.

The rearrangement joins TRBV11-2 to TRBJ2-7; 13 nucleotides agree with TRBD2. V lost 5 bases to trimming and J lost 0 bases; unmatched junction nucleotides: 7. The CDR3 is made up of 17 amino acids. Germline V lookup: CDR1 SGHAT, CDR2 FQNNGV. The CDR3 DNA follows: TGTGCCAGCAGCCCTCACCGGACTAGCGGGAGCTCCTACGAGCAGTACTTC. Translation gives CASSPHRTSGSSYEQYF. The full variable domain, its missing parts supplied by reference TRBV11-2 and TRBJ2-7, is EAGVAQSPRYKIIEKRQSVAFWCNPISGHATLYWYQQILGQGPKLLIQFQNNGVVDDSQLPKDRFSAERLKGVDSTLKIQPAKLEDSAVYLCASSPHRTSGSSYEQYFGPGTRLTVT.

The rearrangement joins TRBV10-3 to TRBJ2-2; a possible D gene is TRBD2 (5 bases). Germline CDR1 and CDR2: ENHRY and SYGVKD. The CDR3 contains 14 residues. V was shortened by 9 bases and J by 4 bases, with 15 bases between the two germline ends. The CDR3: CAMQPDRGTGELFF. The CDR3 DNA follows: TGTGCCATGCAACCTGACCGGGGCACCGGGGAGCTGTTTTTT.

This clone was recorded only once. V usage is TRBV7-2 and J usage is TRBJ2-1; D perhaps matches TRBD2 (5 bases). The germline CDR1 and CDR2 sequences are SGHTA and FQGNSA. The CDR3 contains 13 residues. Trimming removed 2 bases from V and 9 bases from J, with 11 bases in between. The CDR3 bases are TGTGCCAGCAGCTTAACGAGGGTAGGTGAGCAGTTCTTC. It codes for CASSLTRVGEQFF.

The rearrangement uses TRBV29-1 and TRBJ2-2; TRBD2 matches 8 bases. The CDR3 covers 13 residues. Germline CDR1 is SQVTM and CDR2 is ANQGSEA. Germline trimming cut 8 bases from V and 5 bases from J; bases unmatched to any gene: 7. As DNA, the CDR3 is TGCAGCTACGACAAGCGGGAGACCGGGGAGCTGTTTTTT. This gives the protein CSYDKRETGELFF.

This rearrangement joins TRBV11-2 to TRBJ2-2; perhaps TRBD2 as D (6 bases). V was clipped by 1 base and J by 8 bases, with 20 bases between them. This CDR3 contains 17 residues. Germline V gives CDR1 SGHAT, CDR2 FQNNGV. The CDR3 reads CASSLVRRGPPGGELFF. The DNA of the CDR3 is TGTGCCAGCAGCTTAGTCCGGCGGGGCCCCCCAGGGGGGGAGCTGTTTTTT.

This clone turned up a few times. The chain has TRBV5-4 and TRBJ1-2, with TRBD1 as a possible D gene (5 bases). Deletions cut 0 bases from V and 8 bases from J, with 11 bases between. This CDR3 spans 13 amino acids. CDR1 is SGHNT, CDR2 YYREEE, per germline (reference sequence). The CDR3 loop is CASSLDPTGGYTF. For the CDR3, the DNA is TGTGCCAGCAGCTTGGACCCCACAGGCGGCTACACCTTC. Full variable domain (outside the CDR3, taken from reference TRBV5-4 and TRBJ1-2): ETGVTQSPTHLIKTRGQQVTLRCSSQSGHNTVSWYQQALGQGPQFIFQYYREEENGRGNFPPRFSGLQFPNYSSELNVNALELDDSALYLCASSLDPTGGYTFGSGTRLTVV.

This rearrangement joins TRBV7-2 to TRBJ1-2; 10 nucleotides agree with TRBD1. The V gene's germline CDR1 is SGHTA and CDR2 FQGNSA. CDR3 length: 14 residues. Trimming took 4 bases from V and 2 from J; bases not matched to a gene: 1. The CDR3 loop is CASSSDRGNYGYTF. In DNA, the CDR3 is TGTGCCAGCAGCTCGGACAGGGGGAACTATGGCTACACCTTC.

The gene calls are TRBV4-3 and TRBJ1-2, with unresolved D. The germline V gene encodes CDR1 LGHNA and CDR2 YSLEER. This CDR3 has 15 residues. Deletions cut 0 bases from V and 2 bases from J, with 10 bases between. The CDR3 nucleotides read TGCGCCAGCAGCCAAGAGCCGGGAACGAACTATGGCTACACCTTC. Encoded protein: CASSQEPGTNYGYTF.

This clone came up a few times. The chain couples TRBV10-2 to TRBJ1-6, with D possibly matching TRBD1 (6 bases). The V and J ends lost 4 bases and 6 bases respectively, with 13 bases between them. Germline CDR1 reads WSHSY; CDR2 reads SAAADI. The CDR3 consists of 15 residues. CDR3 nucleotide sequence: TGCGCCAGCAGTGGTGCAGGGACAATTAATTCACCCCTCCACTTT. Its translation: CASSGAGTINSPLHF.

This clone was found once. The chain recombines TRBV6-5 with TRBJ2-5; 10 nucleotides match TRBD1. The J call may be faulty, since TRBJ2-7 better matches the DNA end. Looked up from germline, CDR1 is MNHEY and CDR2 is SVGAGI. There are 15 residues in the CDR3. CDR3: CASSYAIGTGDEQYF. In nucleotides, the CDR3 is TGTGCCAGCAGTTACGCCATCGGGACAGGGGACGAGCAGTACTTC.

This clone was picked up a small number of times. The chain combines TRBV6-4 with TRBJ2-1, with D perhaps TRBD2 (6 bases). The CDR3 runs 15 residues. Germline loops: CDR1 MRHNA, CDR2 SNTAGT. Trimming shortened V by 5 bases and J by 4 bases, and 15 bases separated the two germline ends. In nucleotides, the CDR3 is TGTGCCAGCAGTCCGATAGCGGAATCTTACAATGAGCAGTTCTTC. It specifies CASSPIAESYNEQFF.

V and J are TRBV2 and TRBJ1-2; no firm D call. Germline V gene sequence: CDR1 SNHLY, CDR2 FYNNEI. The CDR3 totals 15 residues. The ends were cut back, 1 base at V and 2 bases at J, with 11 bases in the middle. CDR3 protein: CASSEGGGPNYGYTF. The CDR3 DNA sequence: TGTGCCAGCAGTGAAGGAGGAGGGCCCAACTATGGCTACACCTTC.

The V and J genes are TRBV11-2 and TRBJ2-7; weak D call: TRBD1 (5 bases). This CDR3 is 15 amino acids long. The V and J ends lost 5 bases and 0 bases respectively, with 14 bases between them. Germline-derived CDR1 and CDR2 are SGHAT and FQNNGV. CDR3 sequence reads: CASSGYRRRSYEQYF. CDR3 DNA sequence: TGTGCCAGCAGCGGCTACAGGCGACGCTCCTACGAGCAGTACTTC.

The chain recombines TRBV6-1 with TRBJ2-7; perhaps TRBD1 as D (6 bases). Trimming removed 8 bases at V and 3 bases at J, with 8 bases between. The CDR3 totals 11 residues. From germline, CDR1 is MNHNS and CDR2 SASEGT. This CDR3 is CASGTFYEQYF. The CDR3 nucleotides are TGTGCCAGCGGGACATTCTACGAGCAGTACTTC.

V gene TRBV6-1 combines with J gene TRBJ1-5; perhaps TRBD1 as D (5 bases). Trimming took off 2 bases at V and 2 bases at J, with 16 bases between the two ends. CDR1 is MNHNS, CDR2 SASEGT, per germline. CDR3 length: 17 residues. The CDR3 DNA is TGTGCCAGCAGTGAAATGGCAGACAGTAGAGGCAATCAGCCCCAGCATTTT. Protein: CASSEMADSRGNQPQHF.

On this clone itself: The junction departs from germline at one end; a sequencing error may be responsible. The chain has TRBV7-9 and TRBJ2-4, with TRBD1 matching 7 bases. Germline V lookup: CDR1 SEHNR, CDR2 FQNEAQ (reference sequence). The CDR3 extends over 17 amino acids. CDR3 DNA sequence: TGTTCCAGCAGCCAAAGCAGGAAGGGGGCTCACGTAAACATTCAGTACTTC. Protein sequence: CSSSQSRKGAHVNIQYF.

The V call is TRBV29-1, the J call TRBJ2-7, with 7 bases aligning to TRBD2. The germline V gene has CDR1 SQVTM and CDR2 ANQGSEA. Trimming removed 4 bases from V and 0 bases from J; junction bases left unmatched: 6. The CDR3 is 14 amino acids. CDR3 protein: CSVVPGGPSYEQYF. The CDR3 coding sequence is TGCAGCGTTGTTCCGGGAGGTCCCTCCTACGAGCAGTACTTC.

The chain combines TRBV11-2 with TRBJ1-2; TRBD1 aligns across 8 bases. Germline CDR1 SGHAT, CDR2 FQNNGV. This CDR3 spans 14 amino acids. V lost 5 bases, J lost 8 bases, and 10 bases stayed unmatched. The CDR3 coding sequence is TGTGCCAGCAGCATCTCCGGGACAGGAGAAGGCTACACCTTC. Its protein is CASSISGTGEGYTF.

The V gene is TRBV28, the J gene TRBJ2-7; D perhaps matches TRBD1 (5 bases). Germline values: CDR1 MDHEN, CDR2 SYDVKM. Trimming shortened V by 3 bases and J by 3 bases, and 6 bases separated the two germline ends. The CDR3 is 12 residues long. The CDR3 here is CASSFQGYEQYF. The CDR3, as DNA: TGTGCCAGCAGTTTTCAGGGCTACGAGCAGTACTTC.

The rearrangement links TRBV6-5 to TRBJ2-5, with 9 bases aligning to TRBD1. Gene TRBJ2-7 matches the end of the DNA better, so the J call may be wrong. The CDR3 has 15 amino acids. From germline, CDR1 is MNHEY and CDR2 SVGAGI. The CDR3 coding sequence is TGTGCCAGCAGTTCCTTCATGGGACAGGGCTACGAGCAGTACTTC. Translation gives CASSSFMGQGYEQYF.

The chain couples TRBV4-2 to TRBJ1-1; D might be TRBD1 (6 bases). The V end was cut by 4 bases, the J end by 4 bases, with 22 bases between. The length of the CDR3 is 17 residues. From germline, CDR1 is LGHNA and CDR2 YNFKEQ. CDR3 sequence: CASSLLDSPGRSTEAFF. Written as DNA, the CDR3 is TGTGCCAGCAGCCTCCTGGACAGTCCCGGGAGGAGCACTGAAGCTTTCTTT.

V and J are TRBV7-8 and TRBJ2-3; possibly TRBD2 for D (5 bases). The CDR3 extends over 14 amino acids. Trimming shortened V by 4 bases and J by 4 bases, and 12 bases separated the two germline ends. Per the germline V gene, CDR1 is SGHVS and CDR2 is FQNEAQ. Here the CDR3 reads CASSSGLLADTQYF. The CDR3 DNA is TGTGCCAGCAGCTCCGGACTTCTGGCAGATACGCAGTATTTT.

This clone has just a few counts. The chain employs TRBV7-6 and TRBJ2-3; TRBD2 matches at 9 bases. With 5 bases clipped from V and 4 bases from J, the junction kept 16 bases outside the gene matches. The CDR3 is 18 amino acids. Germline CDR1 is SGHVS and CDR2 is FNYEAQ. The DNA for the CDR3 is TGTGCCAGCAGCCTAGGACGGGACGCCCGGACTAGCGCAGATACGCAGTATTTT. As protein: CASSLGRDARTSADTQYF.

For this clone: Relative to the germline gene, one junction end is altered; a read error may explain this. V and J are TRBV7-7 and TRBJ2-5; D possibly corresponds to TRBD1 (6 bases). This CDR3 comprises 16 residues. The V gene's germline CDR1 is SSHAT and CDR2 FNYEAQ (reference sequence). The CDR3 sequence: CASSLDQGSSTGTQYF. CDR3 nucleotide sequence: TGTGCTAGCAGCTTAGATCAGGGGTCTAGTACTGGGACCCAGTACTTC.